This T cell receptor (beta chain) is drawn from a study of CXCR3-negative and CXCR3-positive naive CD8 T cells. The study, taken as a whole, reports: Both naive subsets showed comparably high diversity, and memory CD8+ cells showed much lower diversity.

With regard to this clonotype: The target antigen is unknown.

In preparing the TRB cDNA libraries, 5' RACE with UMI labels was used. TCRdb re-called the 5' RACE reads, yielding one record per CDR3 amino acid sequence without DNA. The sample is made up of around 56,000 distinct CDR3 sequences, and the top ten hold approximately 0.42% of it. The specimen sequenced was naive CXCR3- CD8+ T cells from blood. Subset reported: CD45RO-CCR7+CD27+CD95- naive CD8+ T cells lacking CXCR3 (TNR3-). The sequence came from a human donor in good health. Some clones in this sample may be carry-over from other donors' samples.

The CDR3 here is CASSPTLGQTYEQYF. The rearrangement uses TRBV4-2 and TRBJ2-7; the TRBD1 assignment by TCRdb is unverifiable without DNA. CDR3 length: 15 amino acids. Germline V lookup: CDR1 LGHNA, CDR2 YNFKEQ.